What follows is one T cell receptor beta chain and its context. Its antigen is not known. Germline-derived CDR1 and CDR2 are SGHVS and FQNEAQ. Trimming took off 0 bases at V and 11 bases at J, with 14 bases between the two ends. The CDR3 has 14 amino acids. The sample originates from a study of shared clonotypes between healthy human individuals. Broader study findings: Several donors held 4.5% to 5% of naive CD4 clonotypes in common. Naive subsets, compared against memory subsets, generally had larger estimated richness values. What limited the represented genetic and exposure-history diversity was the small number of donors.

TCRdb's table, derived via immunoSEQ multiplex PCR, lists solely in-frame clones and lacks some. In the table there are fewer than 1 million clones, about 96% of which are singletons. Positive CCR7 selection of CD45RO-negative cells yielded the naive CD8 cells, and terminally differentiated effector memory CD45RA+ cells were excluded. The source material was naive CD8+ T cells sorted from blood. The source is a young man in good health. The rearrangement uses TRBV7-8 and TRBJ1-5; D unresolved. The CDR3 protein is CASSLAIGQRSQHF. The CDR3 DNA sequence: TGTGCCAGCAGCTTAGCTATAGGGCAACGCTCCCAGCATTTT.